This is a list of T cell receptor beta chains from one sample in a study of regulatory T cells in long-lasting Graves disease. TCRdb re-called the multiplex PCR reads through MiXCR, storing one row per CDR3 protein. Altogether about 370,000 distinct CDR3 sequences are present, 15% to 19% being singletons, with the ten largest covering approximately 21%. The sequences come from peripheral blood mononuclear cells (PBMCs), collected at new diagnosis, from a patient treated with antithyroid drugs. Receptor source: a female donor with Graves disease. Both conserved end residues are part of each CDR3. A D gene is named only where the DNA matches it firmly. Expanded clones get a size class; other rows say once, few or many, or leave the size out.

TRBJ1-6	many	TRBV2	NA	TGTGCCAGCAGTGATAGGGAATCCTATAATTCACCCCTCCACTTT	CASSDRESYNSPLHF
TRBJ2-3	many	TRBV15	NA	TGTGCCACCAGCAGGGGAGGAGACACAGATACGCAGTATTTT	CATSRGGDTDTQYF
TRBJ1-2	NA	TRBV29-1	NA	TGCAGCGGGTCCCAGGGAAATGGCTACACCTTC	CSGSQGNGYTF
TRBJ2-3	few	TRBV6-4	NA	TGTGCCAGCAGTGCAGGGCCCGCTAATACGCAGTATTTT	CASSAGPANTQYF
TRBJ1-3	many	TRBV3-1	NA	TGTGCCAGCAGCCAGTCCTGGAACACCATATATTTT	CASSQSWNTIYF
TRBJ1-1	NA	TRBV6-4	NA	TGTGCCAGCAGTGACGTTTGGGGAGAAGCTTTCTTT	CASSDVWGEAFF
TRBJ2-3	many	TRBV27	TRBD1	TGTGCCAGCAGTTTCGGACAGGACACAGATACGCAGTATTTT	CASSFGQDTDTQYF
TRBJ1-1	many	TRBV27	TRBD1	TGTGCCAGCAGTTACCGGGACAGTGACACTGAAGCTTTCTTT	CASSYRDSDTEAFF
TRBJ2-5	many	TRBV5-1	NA	TGCGCCAGCAGCTTGGACGGGACTTCCACATACCTCGAGACCCAGTACTTC	CASSLDGTSTYLETQYF
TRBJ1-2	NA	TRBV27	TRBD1	TGTGCCAGCAGTTTGACGGGCAGGGGGAGCTATGGCTACACCTTC	CASSLTGRGSYGYTF
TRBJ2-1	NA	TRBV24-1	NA	TGTGCCACCAGTGATGGCAGGACGGACTACAATGAGCAGTTCTTC	CATSDGRTDYNEQFF
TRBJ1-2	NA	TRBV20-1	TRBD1	TGCAGTGCTAATCCCCCCCAAAGGACAGGGCGAGGCTACACCTTC	CSANPPQRTGRGYTF
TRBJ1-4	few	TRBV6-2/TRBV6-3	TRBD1	TGTGCCAGCCGGACAGGGGGTGAAAAACTGTTTTTT	CASRTGGEKLFF
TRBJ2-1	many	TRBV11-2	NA	TGTGCCAGCAGTCAGGGAGGTGAGCAGTTCTTC	CASSQGGEQFF
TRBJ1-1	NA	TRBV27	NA	TGTGCCAGCAGCCCCACCGGGGGAAGCGGCACTGAAGCTTTCTTT	CASSPTGGSGTEAFF
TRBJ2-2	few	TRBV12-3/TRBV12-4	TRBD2	TGTGCCAGCACTACGGGACTAGCGGGAGAAATGAACACCGGGGAGCTGTTTTTT	CASTTGLAGEMNTGELFF
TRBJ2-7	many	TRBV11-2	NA	TGTGCCAGCACCCAGGGCGACGGATACTCCTACGAGCAGTACTTC	CASTQGDGYSYEQYF
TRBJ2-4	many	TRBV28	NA	TGTGCCAGCAGTTTATTATCGACAGTGAAAAACATTCAGTACTTC	CASSLLSTVKNIQYF
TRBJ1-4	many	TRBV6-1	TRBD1	TGTGCCACCACAGGGACAGAGGATGAAAAACTGTTTTTT	CATTGTEDEKLFF
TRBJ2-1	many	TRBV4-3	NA	TGCGCCAGCAGCCAAGAAGGACTTGAGCAGTTCTTC	CASSQEGLEQFF
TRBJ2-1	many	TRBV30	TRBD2	TGTGCCTGGAGTGAGAGAGGACTAGCTAATTACAATGAGCAGTTCTTC	CAWSERGLANYNEQFF
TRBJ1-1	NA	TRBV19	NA	TGTGCCAGTAGTATCCACCACAGAGTGAGCACTGAAGCTTTCTTT	CASSIHHRVSTEAFF
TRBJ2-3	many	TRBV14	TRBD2	TGTGCCAGCAGCCCGAGGACTAGCGAAACAGATACGCAGTATTTT	CASSPRTSETDTQYF
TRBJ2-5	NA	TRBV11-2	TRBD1	TGTGCCAGCAGACAGACAGGGCTCTGGTACCGAGAGACCCAGTACTTC	CASRQTGLWYRETQYF
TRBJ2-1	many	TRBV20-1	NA	TGCAGTGCTAGACGAACTGGGGTGGGAGAGCAGTTCTTC	CSARRTGVGEQFF
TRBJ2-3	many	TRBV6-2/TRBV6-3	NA	TGTGCCAGCAGTTCCCCGGTGACTTTAGCGGATACGCAGTATTTT	CASSSPVTLADTQYF
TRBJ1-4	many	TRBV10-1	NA	TGCGCCAGCAGTGACTCCAAACCCGGCGGTAATGAAAAACTGTTTTTT	CASSDSKPGGNEKLFF
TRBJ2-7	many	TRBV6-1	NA	TGTGCCAGCTCCCGAGGAGCTGGCAGCTACGAGCAGTACTTC	CASSRGAGSYEQYF
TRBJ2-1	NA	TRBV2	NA	TGTGCCAGCAGGGGCGGGACTCCCGGCCCCTACAATGAGCAGTTCTTC	CASRGGTPGPYNEQFF
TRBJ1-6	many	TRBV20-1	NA	TGCAGTGCCACGGACCGCTTAAACCCGGGCTCACCCCTCCACTTT	CSATDRLNPGSPLHF
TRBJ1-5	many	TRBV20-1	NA	TGCAGTGCAAAAGACAGCAGCAATCAGCCCCAGCATTTT	CSAKDSSNQPQHF
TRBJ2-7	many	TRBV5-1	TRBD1	TGTGCCAGCAGCTTAGGTGGGACAGGGACGCACTACGAGCAGTACTTC	CASSLGGTGTHYEQYF
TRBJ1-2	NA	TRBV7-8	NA	TGTGCCAGCAGCTTTGGTTCGCAAAGTAACTATGGCTACACCTTC	CASSFGSQSNYGYTF
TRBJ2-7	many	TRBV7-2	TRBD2	TGTGCCAGCAGCTTAGTGACTAGCGGGATCTACGAGCAGTACTTC	CASSLVTSGIYEQYF
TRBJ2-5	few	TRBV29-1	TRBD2	TGCAGCGTTGAAGATCTGGGGCTAGCGGGAGTGTTTCAAGAGACCCAGTACTTC	CSVEDLGLAGVFQETQYF
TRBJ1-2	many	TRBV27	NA	TGTGCCAGCAGTAAAACCCGGGACCAAGCTAACTATGGCTACACCTTC	CASSKTRDQANYGYTF
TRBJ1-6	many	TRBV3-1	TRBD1	TGTGCCAGCAGCCAACGGGACAGAGATTCACCCCTCCACTTT	CASSQRDRDSPLHF
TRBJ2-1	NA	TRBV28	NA	TGTGCCAGCAGTTTCCCGTTAGTACATGAGCAGTTCTTC	CASSFPLVHEQFF
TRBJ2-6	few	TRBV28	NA	TGTGCCAGCAGTTTATATATGGGGTCTGGGGCCAACGTCCTGACTTTC	CASSLYMGSGANVLTF
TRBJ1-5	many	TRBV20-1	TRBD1	TGCAGTGCTAGAGATCAGGGGGAACAGCCCCAGCATTTT	CSARDQGEQPQHF
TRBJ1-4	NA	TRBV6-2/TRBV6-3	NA	TGTGCCAGCAGTTCCGGCCCGGGCGTTGGGGATGAAAAACTGTTTTTT	CASSSGPGVGDEKLFF